The next 2 T cell receptor beta chains were all read from a single sample in a study of T-cell memory formation after mild COVID-19. MiXCR, run by TCRdb on the 5' RACE reads, gives a single entry per CDR3 protein. The sample holds roughly 600,000 distinct CDR3 sequences; roughly 18% are singletons and the top ten take more than 10%. Sequenced: PBMCs or a T cell subset sorted from them (not recorded which). These receptors came from an adult woman who had mild COVID-19 (a few samples of this study predate the infection). Cell type and time point are not known.

CDR3 residues: CASSEDRGHRGDYGYTF. The CDR3 DNA sequence: TGTGCCAGCAGTGAAGACAGGGGGCATCGAGGGGACTATGGCTACACCTTC. V is TRBV2 and J is TRBJ1-2, with 9 bases that match TRBD1. The CDR3 runs 17 residues. Germline trimming cut 1 base from V and 3 bases from J; bases unmatched to any gene: 9. CDR1 and CDR2 (germline): SNHLY, FYNNEI.

The V call is TRBV12-3 or TRBV12-4, the J call TRBJ2-1, with TRBD2 identical over 11 bases. V shed 5 bases and J 8 bases; nucleotides not matched to a gene: 11. The CDR3 spans 16 residues. The CDR3 bases are TGTGCCAGCAGTACTAGCGGGGGTGCAGTCGGGCATGAGCAGTTCTTC. Residues: CASSTSGGAVGHEQFF.